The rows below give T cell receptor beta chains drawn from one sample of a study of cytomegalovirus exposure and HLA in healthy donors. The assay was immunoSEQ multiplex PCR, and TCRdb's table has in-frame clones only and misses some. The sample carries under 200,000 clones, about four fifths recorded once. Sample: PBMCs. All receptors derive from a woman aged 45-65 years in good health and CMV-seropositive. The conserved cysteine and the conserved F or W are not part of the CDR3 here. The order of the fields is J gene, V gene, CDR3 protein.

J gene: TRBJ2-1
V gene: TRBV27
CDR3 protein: ASRSGGPTSYNEQF

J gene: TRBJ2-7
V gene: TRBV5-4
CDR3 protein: ASSTDTGLVHEQY

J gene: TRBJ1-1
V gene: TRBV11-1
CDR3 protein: ASSPLDGVNTEAF

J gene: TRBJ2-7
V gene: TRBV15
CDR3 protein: ATSRGGSGSYEQY

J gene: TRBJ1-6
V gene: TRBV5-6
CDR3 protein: ASSLFQGLGSPLH

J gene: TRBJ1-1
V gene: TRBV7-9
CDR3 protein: ASNSGGSTEAF

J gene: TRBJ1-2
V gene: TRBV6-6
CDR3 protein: ASIRGSNYGYT

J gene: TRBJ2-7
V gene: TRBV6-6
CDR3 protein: ASRSGTGAYEQY

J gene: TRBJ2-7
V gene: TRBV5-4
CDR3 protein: ASSLDAGGVNEQY

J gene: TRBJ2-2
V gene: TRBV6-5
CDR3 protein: ASRRDRLTGELF

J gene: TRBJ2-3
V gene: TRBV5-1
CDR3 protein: ASSLLAGAFPDTQY

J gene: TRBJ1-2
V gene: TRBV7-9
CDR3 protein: SSSSLYGYT

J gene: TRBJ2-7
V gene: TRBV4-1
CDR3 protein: ASSQGRAGGEYEQY

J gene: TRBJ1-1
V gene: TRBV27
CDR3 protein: ASRSSHTEAF

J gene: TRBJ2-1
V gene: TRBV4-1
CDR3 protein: ASSQGGAGGFNEQF

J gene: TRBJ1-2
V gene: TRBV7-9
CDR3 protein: ASSTRSLTGQDGYT

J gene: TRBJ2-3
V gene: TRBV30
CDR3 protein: AWSRSGGTDTQY

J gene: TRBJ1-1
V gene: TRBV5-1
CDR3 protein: ASSREGTPNTEAF

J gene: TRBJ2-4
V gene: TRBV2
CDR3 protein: ASSDEYIQY

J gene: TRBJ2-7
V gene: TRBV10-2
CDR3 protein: ASRDNDYEQY

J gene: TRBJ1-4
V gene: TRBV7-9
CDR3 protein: SSSQNTGQGEKLF

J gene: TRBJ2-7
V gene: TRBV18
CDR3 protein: ASSPGGVYEQY

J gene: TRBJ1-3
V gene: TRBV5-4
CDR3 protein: ASSPGTAPPAT

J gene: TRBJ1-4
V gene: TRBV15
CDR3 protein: ATSRDRTDSNEKLF

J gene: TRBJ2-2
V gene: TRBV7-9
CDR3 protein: ASSPRLAGDTGELF

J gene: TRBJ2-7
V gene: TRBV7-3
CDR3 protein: ASSLQAGVGYEQY

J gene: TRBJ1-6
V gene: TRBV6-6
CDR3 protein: ASREGERNSPLH

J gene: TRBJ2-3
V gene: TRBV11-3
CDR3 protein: ASSPRQGSDTQY

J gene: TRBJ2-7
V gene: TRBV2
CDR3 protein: ASSPTGVDYEQY

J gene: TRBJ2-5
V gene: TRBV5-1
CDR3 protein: ASSWGQREETQY

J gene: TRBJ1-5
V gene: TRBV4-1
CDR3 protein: ASSQGGQDYSNQPQH

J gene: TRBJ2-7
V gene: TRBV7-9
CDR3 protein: ASSPAGGRYEQY

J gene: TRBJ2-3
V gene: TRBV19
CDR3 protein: ASRTGVVKTDTQY

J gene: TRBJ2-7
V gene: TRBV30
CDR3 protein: AWSSPGLVSEQY

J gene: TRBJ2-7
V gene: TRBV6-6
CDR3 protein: ASSPSREQY

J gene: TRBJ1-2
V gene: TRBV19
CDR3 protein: ASSAQTGYYGYT

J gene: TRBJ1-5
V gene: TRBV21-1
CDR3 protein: ASSKALPPCQRNQPQH

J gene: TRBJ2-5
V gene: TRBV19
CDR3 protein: ASSMGSGAGTQY

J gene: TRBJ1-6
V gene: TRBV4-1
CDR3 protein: ASSQVERVNSPLH

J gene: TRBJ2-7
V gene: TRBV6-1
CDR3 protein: ASQNFRGGDYEQY

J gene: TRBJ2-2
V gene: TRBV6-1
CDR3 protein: ASTPRGITGELF

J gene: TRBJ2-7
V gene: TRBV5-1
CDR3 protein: ASSLGPDASYEQY

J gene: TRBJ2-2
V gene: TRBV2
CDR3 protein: ASRDRVGTGELF

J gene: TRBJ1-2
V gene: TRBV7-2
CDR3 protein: ASSLGKNRERNYGYT

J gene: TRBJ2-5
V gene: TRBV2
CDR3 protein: ASSEWGPETQY

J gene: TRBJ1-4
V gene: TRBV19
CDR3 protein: ASSVPPLLGGSEKLF

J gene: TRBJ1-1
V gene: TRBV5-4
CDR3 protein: ASSLPGGNTEAF

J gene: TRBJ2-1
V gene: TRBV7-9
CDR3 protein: ASSPPSAGGLNEQF

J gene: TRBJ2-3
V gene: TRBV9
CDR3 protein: ASSVVDSLSTDTQY

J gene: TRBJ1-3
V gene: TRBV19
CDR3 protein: ASRTLSGSGNTIY

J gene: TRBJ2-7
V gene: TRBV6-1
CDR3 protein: ASSEVGQEIYEQY

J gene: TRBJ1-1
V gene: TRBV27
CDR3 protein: ASSLTAGYTEAF

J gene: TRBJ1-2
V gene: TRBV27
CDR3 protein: ANKGGHYGYT

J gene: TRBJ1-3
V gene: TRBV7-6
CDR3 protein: ASSLIGGGGNTIY

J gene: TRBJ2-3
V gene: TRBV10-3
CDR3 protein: AISEDRPDTQY